These 12 T cell receptor beta chains originate from one sample sequenced in a study of PD-1 blockade in classical Hodgkin lymphoma. Every patient experienced relapse after autologous stem cell transplantation, and brentuximab vedotin exposure varied. The protocol was immunoSEQ multiplex PCR, while the TCRdb copy is restricted to in-frame clones and leaves out a portion. The sample yields some 64,000 clones, over 75% seen once. The source was peripheral blood mononuclear cells (PBMCs), collected at baseline. The receptors stem from a human donor with classical Hodgkin lymphoma.

The genes are TRBV10-3 and TRBJ2-1; D is perhaps TRBD2 (6 bases). Germline values: CDR1 ENHRY, CDR2 SYGVKD. V dropped 5 bases and J dropped 8 bases, with 13 bases sitting between them. CDR3 length equals 13 residues. This chain's CDR3 is CAISNGRGDEQFF. The CDR3, as DNA: TGTGCCATCAGTAACGGGAGAGGGGATGAGCAGTTCTTC.

The chain couples TRBV29-1 to TRBJ2-5; weak D call: TRBD1 (5 bases). V lost 7 bases and J lost 4, with 13 bases in between. Looked up from germline, CDR1 is SQVTM and CDR2 is ANQGSEA. The CDR3 runs 12 residues. In DNA, the CDR3 is TGCAGCGCCTTGACAGCTCTAGAGACCCAGTACTTC. Translation: CSALTALETQYF. Full variable domain (missing parts from reference TRBV29-1 and TRBJ2-5): SAVISQKPSRDICQRGTSLTIQCQVDSQVTMMFWYRQQPGQSLTLIATANQGSEATYESGFVIDKFPISRPNLTFSTLTVSNMSPEDSSIYLCSALTALETQYFGPGTRLLVL.

The chain links TRBV5-8 to TRBJ1-5, with TRBD1 identical over 11 bases. V dropped 2 bases and J dropped 7; count of bases not matched to a gene: 5. CDR3 size: 15 residues. Germline loops: CDR1 SGHTS, CDR2 YDEGEE. The CDR3 protein is CASSFPGTGGQPQHF. Here the CDR3 DNA reads TGTGCCAGCAGCTTTCCCGGGACAGGGGGACAGCCCCAGCATTTT.

The chain has TRBV5-1 and TRBJ2-3; unclear D gene. Germline CDR1 and CDR2: SGHRS and YFSETQ. V lost 4 bases to trimming and J lost 2 bases, with 5 bases between them. The CDR3 runs 12 residues. The CDR3 bases are TGCGCCAGCAGCCAAACCACAGATACGCAGTATTTT. This encodes CASSQTTDTQYF.

This sequence joins TRBV7-8 and TRBJ2-7; possible D gene TRBD2, 7 bases. CDR3 size: 17 residues. Trimming removed 6 bases at V and 6 bases at J, with 27 bases between. Per germline, CDR1 SGHVS and CDR2 FQNEAQ. The CDR3 reads CASRDLYREGKGGEQYF. In DNA form, the CDR3 reads TGTGCCAGCAGGGACCTATACAGGGAGGGAAAAGGTGGCGAGCAGTACTTC.

The gene calls are TRBV28 and TRBJ1-5, with D unresolved. With 5 bases removed from V and 3 bases from J, the gap between germline ends came to 2 bases. Looked up from germline, CDR1 is MDHEN and CDR2 is SYDVKM. The CDR3 covers 11 residues. CDR3 coding DNA: TGTGCCAGCAGTATCAATCAGCCCCAGCATTTT. Protein sequence: CASSINQPQHF.

The genes are TRBV4-1 and TRBJ2-7; 8 bases agree with TRBD1. The CDR3 extends over 15 amino acids. Germline V gives CDR1 MGHRA, CDR2 YSYEKL. V dropped 3 bases and J dropped 1; count of bases not matched to a gene: 5. CDR3 amino acids: CASSQAGTGSYEQYF. The CDR3 nucleotides read TGCGCCAGCAGCCAGGCCGGGACAGGATCCTACGAGCAGTACTTC.

The chain carries TRBV7-9 and TRBJ2-5, with no clear D. With the DNA end fitting TRBJ2-7 better, the J assignment may be wrong. The germline gives CDR1 SEHNR, CDR2 FQNEAQ (reference sequence). The CDR3 contains 12 residues. The CDR3 spells CASSFTSYEQYF. Here the CDR3 DNA reads TGTGCCAGCAGCTTTACATCCTACGAGCAGTACTTC.

The rearrangement links TRBV28 to TRBJ1-1; D gene uncertain. Germline-derived CDR1 and CDR2 are MDHEN and SYDVKM. Trimming took 8 bases from V and 3 from J, leaving 13 bases between them. This CDR3 has 13 residues. In DNA, the CDR3 is TGTGCCAGCTCCGGGGAAGAGGACACTGAAGCTTTCTTT. As protein: CASSGEEDTEAFF.

The chain couples TRBV6-1 to TRBJ2-1; tentatively, D is TRBD1 (6 bases). Germline V CDR1 and CDR2: MNHNS, SASEGT. V shed 7 bases and J shed 4 bases, with 11 bases lying between them. This CDR3 is built from 13 residues. In nucleotides, the CDR3 is TGTGCCAGCACGAGACAGGCATACAATGAGCAGTTCTTC. Encoded protein: CASTRQAYNEQFF.

This chain uses TRBV4-1 with TRBJ2-7; weak D call: TRBD1 (5 bases). Germline V lookup: CDR1 MGHRA, CDR2 YSYEKL. This CDR3 has 13 residues. V lost 2 bases to trimming and J lost 3 bases, with 8 bases between them. The CDR3 coding sequence is TGCGCCAGCAGCCAATCAGGGTACTACGAGCAGTACTTC. This sequence encodes CASSQSGYYEQYF.

The chain combines TRBV7-3 with TRBJ1-6; possible D gene TRBD1, 6 bases. Trimming pared 6 bases from V and 6 bases from J, leaving 21 bases between. This CDR3 has 17 amino acids. Germline lookup yields CDR1 SGHTA and CDR2 FQGTGA. CDR3: CASRLIGTSILNSPLHF. CDR3 coding DNA: TGTGCCAGCAGACTGATAGGGACATCGATTCTTAATTCACCCCTCCACTTT.